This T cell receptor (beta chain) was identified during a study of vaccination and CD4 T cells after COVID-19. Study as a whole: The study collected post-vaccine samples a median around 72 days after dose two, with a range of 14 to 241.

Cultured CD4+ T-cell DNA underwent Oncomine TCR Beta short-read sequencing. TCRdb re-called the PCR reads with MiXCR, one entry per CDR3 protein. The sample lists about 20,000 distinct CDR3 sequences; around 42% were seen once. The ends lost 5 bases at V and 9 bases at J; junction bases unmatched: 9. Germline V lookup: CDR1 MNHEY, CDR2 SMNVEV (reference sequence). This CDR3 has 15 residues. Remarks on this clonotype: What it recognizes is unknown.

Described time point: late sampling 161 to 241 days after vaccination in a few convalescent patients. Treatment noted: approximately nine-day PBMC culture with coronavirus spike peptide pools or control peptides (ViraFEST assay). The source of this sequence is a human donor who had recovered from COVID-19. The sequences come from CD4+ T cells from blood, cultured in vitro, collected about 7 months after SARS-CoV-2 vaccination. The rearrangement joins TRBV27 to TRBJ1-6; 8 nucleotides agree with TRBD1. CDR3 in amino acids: CASSPRTGPGSPLHF. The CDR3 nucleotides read TGTGCCAGCAGTCCGCGGACAGGGCCGGGTTCACCCCTCCACTTT.